A single sample gave rise to the 21 T cell receptor beta chains below, sequenced in a study of blood T cell repertoires in COVID-19. Clones were sequenced by immunoSEQ multiplex PCR, and TCRdb holds only the in-frame ones, with some missing. This table has about 150,000 clones, around 86% appearing once. The sequenced sample consisted of peripheral blood. These receptors originate from a man aged 70 or older with acute or convalescent COVID-19.

The J gene is TRBJ2-7, the V gene TRBV3-1 (or the pseudogene TRBV3-2); 7 positions match TRBD2. This CDR3 has 16 residues. V lost 4 bases, J lost 3 bases, and 12 bases stayed unmatched. Germline V gene lookup returns CDR1 LGHDT and CDR2 YNNKEL (reference sequence). The CDR3 is CASSPKPGGGNYEQYF. Here the CDR3 DNA reads TGTGCCAGCAGCCCCAAGCCGGGAGGCGGAAACTACGAGCAGTACTTC.

V gene TRBV29-1 combines with J gene TRBJ2-1, with 10 nucleotides matching TRBD2. Per the germline V gene, CDR1 is SQVTM and CDR2 is ANQGSEA. The CDR3 is made up of 15 amino acids. The V and J ends lost 4 bases and 2 bases, in that order; junction bases with no gene match: 5. The CDR3 reads CSVATSGPPYNEQFF. CDR3 nucleotides: TGCAGCGTTGCGACTAGCGGGCCCCCCTACAATGAGCAGTTCTTC.

The rearrangement joins TRBV24-1 to TRBJ2-5, with D perhaps TRBD1 (5 bases). This CDR3 contains 14 residues. With 6 bases removed from V and 0 bases from J, the gap between germline ends came to 10 bases. The germline V gene has CDR1 KGHDR and CDR2 SFDVKD. In nucleotides, the CDR3 is TGTGCCACCAGTACAGGCCGCTACCAAGAGACCCAGTACTTC. It codes for CATSTGRYQETQYF.

V and J are TRBV3-1 (or the pseudogene TRBV3-2) and TRBJ2-2; D is perhaps TRBD2 (6 bases). V dropped 2 bases and J dropped 0 bases, with 7 bases sitting between them. The CDR3 extends over 15 amino acids. Germline V gives CDR1 LGHDT, CDR2 YNNKEL (reference sequence). The CDR3 DNA reads as TGTGCCAGCAGCCAACTAGCGTCGAACACCGGGGAGCTGTTTTTT. Its protein is CASSQLASNTGELFF.

The rearrangement uses TRBV11-1 and TRBJ2-3; the match to TRBD1 covers 8 bases. Trimming at V came to 5 bases and at J to 3 bases, leaving 7 bases not matched to a gene. Germline V gives CDR1 SGHAT, CDR2 FQDESV (reference sequence). The CDR3 extends over 15 amino acids. The CDR3 DNA follows: TGTGCCAGCAGCCTAAGACAGGGGAGGACAGATACGCAGTATTTT. It specifies CASSLRQGRTDTQYF. The variable domain in full, with the rest retrieved from reference TRBV11-1 and TRBJ2-3, is EAEVAQSPRYKITEKSQAVAFWCDPISGHATLYWYRQILGQGPELLVQFQDESVVDDSQLPKDRFSAERLKGVDSTLKIQPAELGDSAMYLCASSLRQGRTDTQYFGPGTRLTVL.

The genes are TRBV15 and TRBJ2-5; tentative D call: TRBD2 (5 bases). CDR1 is LNHNV, CDR2 YYDKDF, per germline (reference sequence). Trimming took off 0 bases at V and 0 bases at J, with 11 bases between the two ends. This CDR3 is 16 amino acids long. The CDR3, as DNA: TGTGCCACCAGCAGAGAAGGCGGGCGTTACCAAGAGACCCAGTACTTC. It yields the protein CATSREGGRYQETQYF.

The chain combines TRBV28 with TRBJ1-3; D might be TRBD1 (6 bases). Trimming cost V 5 bases and J 6 bases, with 20 bases left between them. The CDR3 loop spans 16 amino acids. CDR1 is MDHEN and CDR2 is SYDVKM in the germline V gene. The CDR3 is CASSPLSWDTVNTIYF. The CDR3 DNA reads as TGTGCCAGCAGTCCCCTGTCATGGGACACTGTAAACACCATATATTTT.

In the case of this clone: The junction departs from the called germline gene at one end, perhaps through a read error. The chain employs TRBV7-9 and TRBJ2-5, with 12 bases matching TRBD2. Looked up from germline, CDR1 is SEHNR and CDR2 is FQNEAQ (reference sequence). The CDR3 consists of 14 residues. The CDR3 DNA reads TGTGCCAGCAGCCTAGCGGGAGGGGGAGAGACCCAGTACTTC. Translation gives CASSLAGGGETQYF.

The chain carries TRBV6-1 and TRBJ1-5; D is perhaps TRBD1 (5 bases). Germline V gives CDR1 MNHNS, CDR2 SASEGT. This CDR3 is built from 14 residues. Trimming pared 1 base from V and 6 bases from J, leaving 10 bases between. Here the CDR3 reads CASSEGWQGQPQHF. The CDR3 nucleotides read TGTGCCAGCAGTGAAGGGTGGCAGGGTCAGCCCCAGCATTTT.

This clone was detected only a few times. The chain couples TRBV28 to TRBJ1-6; possible D gene TRBD1, 6 bases. The CDR3 has 14 residues. V was pared by 6 bases and J by 4 bases, with 10 bases between. The germline V gene encodes CDR1 MDHEN and CDR2 SYDVKM. The CDR3 region has the DNA TGTGCCAGCAGCCGGACAGCGTATAATTCACCCCTCCACTTT. This sequence encodes CASSRTAYNSPLHF.

The gene calls are TRBV9 and TRBJ2-5; 8 bases are shared with TRBD2. Germline V gene lookup returns CDR1 SGDLS and CDR2 YYNGEE. The CDR3 is made up of 15 amino acids. V was pared by 0 bases and J by 2 bases, with 3 bases of the junction left unmatched. CDR3 in DNA: TGTGCCAGCAGCGTAGCCGGGACTAGACAAGAGACCCAGTACTTC. It encodes CASSVAGTRQETQYF.

This chain links TRBV2 with TRBJ1-2; D gene ambiguous. The V end lost 3 bases, the J end lost 7 bases, and 15 bases lay between the germline ends. This CDR3 spans 14 amino acids. The V gene's germline CDR1 is SNHLY and CDR2 FYNNEI. CDR3 sequence: CASSETLTGSGYTF. CDR3 nucleotides: TGTGCCAGCAGTGAGACCTTGACTGGCTCTGGCTACACCTTC.

The chain employs TRBV10-3 and TRBJ2-3; maybe TRBD2 (6 bases). Trimming left V 3 bases short and J 3 bases short, with 13 bases between. The CDR3 is 15 residues long. Germline values: CDR1 ENHRY, CDR2 SYGVKD. CDR3 sequence: CAISDGGWGTDTQYF. The CDR3 nucleotides read TGTGCCATCAGTGACGGGGGATGGGGTACAGATACGCAGTATTTT.

The CDR3 reads CASSYSMVANTEAFF. The CDR3, as DNA: TGTGCCAGCAGTTACTCGATGGTAGCGAACACTGAAGCTTTCTTT. The gene calls are TRBV6-5 and TRBJ1-1; D gene uncertain. Germline assignment: CDR1 MNHEY and CDR2 SVGAGI. With 0 bases removed from V and 1 base from J, the gap between germline ends came to 9 bases. The CDR3 has 15 residues.

This clone was seen a few times. The genes are TRBV15 and TRBJ2-7, with TRBD2 matching 10 bases. The CDR3 covers 15 residues. CDR1 is LNHNV, CDR2 YYDKDF, per germline (reference sequence). Unmatched junction bases numbered 5, after V lost 3 bases and J lost 3 bases. CDR3 bases: TGTGCCACCAGCAGGTCCACTAGCGGGAACTACGAGCAGTACTTC. This sequence encodes CATSRSTSGNYEQYF.

The chain combines TRBV7-2 with TRBJ2-3; D remains unclear. Germline V gene data show CDR1 as SGHTA and CDR2 as FQGNSA. V was clipped by 5 bases and J by 5 bases, with 5 bases between them. The CDR3 runs to 11 residues. Here the CDR3 reads CASSPRDTQYF. CDR3 DNA: TGTGCCAGCAGCCCCAGAGATACGCAGTATTTT.

The chain links TRBV29-1 to TRBJ2-2; TRBD2 matches 7 bases. CDR1 is SQVTM and CDR2 is ANQGSEA in the germline V gene. The CDR3 consists of 15 residues. Trimming took 2 bases from V and 3 from J; bases not matched to a gene: 6. The CDR3 region is CSVEHGRADTGELFF. CDR3 DNA: TGCAGCGTTGAACATGGGAGGGCCGACACCGGGGAGCTGTTTTTT.

The chain has TRBV6-2 or TRBV6-3 and TRBJ1-5, with D maybe TRBD1 (5 bases). Trimming took off 1 base at V and 6 bases at J, with 10 bases between the two ends. Per germline, CDR1 MNHEY and CDR2 SVGEGT. The CDR3 runs to 14 residues. In DNA, the CDR3 is TGTGCCAGCAGTTACTTTGGGGCAAGTCAGCCCCAGCATTTT. Translated, it gives CASSYFGASQPQHF.

This clone was seen only a few times. The rearrangement uses TRBV29-1 and TRBJ1-2; possibly TRBD1 for D (5 bases). V dropped 4 bases and J dropped 8 bases, with 11 bases sitting between them. The germline CDR1 and CDR2 sequences are SQVTM and ANQGSEA. The CDR3 is 11 residues long. The CDR3: CSVGGQGGYTF. CDR3 bases: TGCAGCGTTGGGGGCCAGGGCGGCTACACCTTC.

On this clone itself: Additional DNA sequences in this sample encode the identical CDR3. This rearrangement joins TRBV19 to TRBJ2-2, with D possibly matching TRBD1 (6 bases). Looked up from germline, CDR1 is LNHDA and CDR2 is SQIVND (reference sequence). The CDR3 is made up of 14 amino acids. The germline V and J ends were trimmed by 8 bases and 1 base, with 11 bases remaining between them. Here the CDR3 DNA reads TGTGCCAGTCGGTTACAGGGGAACACCGGGGAGCTGTTTTTT. Its protein product is CASRLQGNTGELFF.

CDR3 coding DNA: TGTGCCAGCAGCTTAGGGGGCAGGGTTAGAGGCGATGAGCAGTTCTTC. This codes for CASSLGGRVRGDEQFF. The gene calls are TRBV7-2 and TRBJ2-1, with D possibly matching TRBD1 (5 bases). The CDR3 length is 16 residues. The germline V gene encodes CDR1 SGHTA and CDR2 FQGNSA. The V gene lost 1 base and the J gene lost 8 bases, with 18 bases spanning the gap.